Below, 8 T cell receptor beta chains from the same sample are listed, as sequenced in a study of response to subunit inactivated influenza vaccine. In TCRdb, the RT-PCR reads were re-called with MiXCR into one record per CDR3 protein. The top ten clones hold about 2.8% of a sample with 500,000 to 700,000 distinct CDR3 sequences, under 30% of them seen once. These data also formed part of another study, on T cells expressing NK-cell markers. This second study notes: It was by 5'RACE template switching with UMIs that TCR beta cDNA was made.

The sample was CD4+ T cells sorted from PBMCs, taken 11 to 12 days after vaccination. These receptors were taken from a man between 45 and 60 years old who received an inactivated influenza vaccine.

This clonotype was detected ten times or more. In nucleotides, the CDR3 is TGTGCCATCAGTGAGTTAAACACTGAAGCTTTCTTT. It yields the protein CAISELNTEAFF. The chain joins TRBV10-3 to TRBJ1-1; no firm D call. The length of the CDR3 is 12 residues. V gave up 1 base and J gave up 2 bases, with 2 bases separating them. CDR1 and CDR2 from the germline V gene are ENHRY and SYGVKD.

The chain is built from TRBV10-3 and TRBJ2-1, with 12 positions matching TRBD1. Germline V lookup: CDR1 ENHRY, CDR2 SYGVKD. J lost 7 bases, V lost 0 bases, and 4 bases had no gene match. The CDR3 runs to 16 residues. The CDR3 nucleotides read TGTGCCATCAGTGAGTCTTGGGACAGGGGGCAAAATGAGCAGTTCTTC. Its protein is CAISESWDRGQNEQFF.

The chain uses TRBV19 and TRBJ2-2; D is ambiguous. With 6 bases removed from V and 0 bases from J, the gap between germline ends came to 11 bases. The CDR3 runs to 15 residues. Looked up from germline, CDR1 is LNHDA and CDR2 is SQIVND (reference sequence). The CDR3 loop is CASRQRSSNTGELFF. DNA of the CDR3: TGTGCCAGTAGGCAACGGAGCTCGAACACCGGGGAGCTGTTTTTT.

The rearrangement joins TRBV6-2 or TRBV6-3 to TRBJ2-1, with 7 bases lining up with TRBD1. V trimming: 0 bases; J trimming: 0 bases; junction bases outside the gene matches: 5. Germline V CDR1 and CDR2: MNHEY, SVGEGT. There are 17 residues in the CDR3. The CDR3 loop reads CASSYSMDRSSYNEQFF. The CDR3 bases are TGTGCCAGCAGTTACTCGATGGACAGGAGCTCCTACAATGAGCAGTTCTTC.

The chain employs TRBV12-3 or TRBV12-4 and TRBJ1-1; D call uncertain. The CDR3 is 13 residues long. Trimming took 3 bases from V and 2 from J, leaving 7 bases between them. The CDR3 nucleotides read TGTGCCAGCAGTTTGGAGTACAACACTGAAGCTTTCTTT. The encoded protein is CASSLEYNTEAFF.

This clonotype has ten or more counts. This chain links TRBV11-1 with TRBJ1-6, with 8 bases matching TRBD1. The V and J ends lost 5 bases and 7 bases, in that order; junction bases with no gene match: 16. Germline CDR1 is SGHAT and CDR2 is FQDESV (reference sequence). The CDR3 length is 18 residues. The CDR3 DNA sequence: TGTGCCAGCAGCACCACCCTAGGGGGACAGGCGGGGAATTCACCCCTCCACTTT. It encodes CASSTTLGGQAGNSPLHF. Based on the CDR3 plus reference TRBV11-1 and TRBJ1-6, the full variable domain is EAEVAQSPRYKITEKSQAVAFWCDPISGHATLYWYRQILGQGPELLVQFQDESVVDDSQLPKDRFSAERLKGVDSTLKIQPAELGDSAMYLCASSTTLGGQAGNSPLHFGNGTRLTVT.

This clonotype was seen a few times. The chain couples TRBV20-1 to TRBJ2-7, with 8 bases fitting TRBD1. This CDR3 has 13 residues. Unmatched junction bases numbered 5, after V lost 5 bases and J lost 2 bases. CDR1 is DFQATT, CDR2 SNEGSKA, per germline (reference sequence). The CDR3 here is CSALRQGTYEQYF. CDR3 sequence (DNA): TGCAGTGCTTTAAGACAGGGGACCTACGAGCAGTACTTC.

A few counts support this clonotype. This rearrangement joins TRBV15 to TRBJ2-7, with a weak D call TRBD1 (6 bases). Trimming removed 1 base at V and 5 bases at J, with 9 bases between. Germline values: CDR1 LNHNV, CDR2 YYDKDF (reference sequence). The CDR3 is 13 amino acids. The CDR3 sequence is CATSRGQVNEQYF. The CDR3 region has the DNA TGTGCCACCAGCAGAGGACAGGTCAACGAGCAGTACTTC.